This record looks at one T cell receptor beta chain sequence and its context. No antigen is known for it. The treatment here: roughly ten-day PBMC culture with coronavirus spike peptide pools or control peptides (ViraFEST assay). An Oncomine TCR Beta short-read assay was used to sequence the DNA from cultured CD4+ T cells. Extraction of genomic DNA was performed on cultured CD4+ T cells. MiXCR, applied by TCRdb to the PCR reads, yields one record per CDR3 protein. The profile shows under 20,000 distinct CDR3 sequences, 40% to 60% of them singletons. The data are from a study of vaccination and CD4 T cells after COVID-19. Whole-study context: By nasal swab PCR, the convalescent patients were SARS-CoV-2 positive, with under 10 mild cases and one severe. Six males and four females, two Hispanic, made up the convalescents. Researchers treated cells with overlapping spike peptides taken from SARS-CoV-2, HCoV-NL63, HCoV-OC43 and HCoV-229E.

Germline V gives CDR1 MNHEY, CDR2 SMNVEV (reference sequence). V lost 6 bases and J 3 bases, leaving 21 bases between the germline ends. CDR3 size: 16 residues. The TCR sequence derives from a human donor who had recovered from COVID-19. Sequenced material: CD4+ T cells from blood, cultured in vitro, taken before SARS-CoV-2 vaccination. The chain links TRBV27 to TRBJ2-7; D is possibly TRBD2 (5 bases). The CDR3 DNA is TGTGCCAGCAGAGCACCCGGCCTAGCTGGGATCTACGAGCAGTACTTC. Protein product: CASRAPGLAGIYEQYF.